This TCR beta chain derives from a study of human T cells and chemical hapten exposure. Background on the study: It was small differences in pooled library volume that mainly caused per-sample TCR yields to vary.

Time point of the sample: patch test 2, 6 weeks after DPC sensitization. Treatment denoted: therapeutic diphenylcyclopropenone sensitization with weekly scalp DPC. Library construction involved attaching unique molecular identifiers to individual cDNA molecules, which allowed quantitative, reproducible TCR counting. One entry per CDR3 protein results from TCRdb running MiXCR on the RACE reads. Among 140,000 or so distinct CDR3 sequences listed, 12% were seen once. Regarding the study as a whole: Donors had alopecia, so their immune response may differ from healthy people's.

The germline V gene encodes CDR1 SNHLY and CDR2 FYNNEI. V was pared by 8 bases and J by 1 base, with 11 bases between. CDR3 length equals 13 residues. The table lists this clonotype with many counts. Its antigen is not known. The material was whole blood, obtained in connection with sensitization to the hapten diphenylcyclopropenone (DPC). This TCR was sampled from a woman in her fifties or sixties with alopecia areata. Some clones in this sample may be carry-over from other donors' samples. V and J are TRBV2 and TRBJ1-1; the D gene is possibly TRBD1 (5 bases). CDR3 DNA: TGTGCCAGCGTGGGGCAGACGAACACTGAAGCTTTCTTT. Translation: CASVGQTNTEAFF.